Listed below are T cell receptor beta chains from one sample, sequenced in a study of blood T cell repertoires in COVID-19. TCRdb's copy holds only in-frame clones and misses some; the assay was immunoSEQ multiplex PCR. This sample carries under 250,000 clones, roughly four fifths of them seen once, and the ten largest clones take more than 4.5%. Sequenced: PBMCs or T cells enriched from blood (not recorded which). Every receptor here comes from a woman between 50 and 59 years old who had been exposed to COVID-19. Each CDR3 is given with its conserved first and last residue. The D gene is left open where the match is weak. Clone size is stated in some rows and not others, as once, few, many or a class when expanded.

cdr3_nt,cdr3_aa,j_call,v_call,clone_size,d_call
TGTGCCAGCAGCTTATGGGCGGGCTCGAACACTGAAGCTTTCTTT,CASSLWAGSNTEAFF,TRBJ1-1,TRBV7-2,-,-
TGTGCCAGCTCACCATTAAGCAGGGGCCGTGAAGCTTTCTTT,CASSPLSRGREAFF,TRBJ1-1,TRBV18,once,-
TGTGCCAGCAGCCAAGGCTTTAACCTCTCCGGGACTAGCGTCAGAACCGGGGAGCTGTTTTTT,CASSQGFNLSGTSVRTGELFF,TRBJ2-2,TRBV3-1/TRBV3-2,-,TRBD2
TGTGCCAGCAGTGAAAACAGGGGGAAGGGCTACACCTTC,CASSENRGKGYTF,TRBJ1-2,TRBV2,-,TRBD1
TGTGCCAGCAGCTTATTTCGGGGGGTCGCCGGGGAGCTGTTTTTT,CASSLFRGVAGELFF,TRBJ2-2,TRBV6-5,-,TRBD2
TGTGCCAGCAGGGCAACGTCAGGGAACACCGGGGAGCTGTTTTTT,CASRATSGNTGELFF,TRBJ2-2,TRBV9,-,-
TGTGCCAGCAGCTCTGGACAGGGGGGCGGCGATGAGCAGTTCTTC,CASSSGQGGGDEQFF,TRBJ2-1,TRBV11-3,-,TRBD1
TGTGCCAGCAGTGACAGGCGGCTAGGAAGCGGGGCGGATACGCAGTATTTT,CASSDRRLGSGADTQYF,TRBJ2-3,TRBV6-1,-,TRBD2
TGTGCCAGCACCCCACAGGGATCTTATGGCTACACCTTC,CASTPQGSYGYTF,TRBJ1-2,TRBV11-2,-,-
TGTGCCAGCAGCTTAGGCCCTTCAGGTGGGGCCAACGTCCTGACTTTC,CASSLGPSGGANVLTF,TRBJ2-6,TRBV7-2,-,-
TGTGCCAGCAGCGACAGGGAGTACACCGGGGAGCTGTTTTTT,CASSDREYTGELFF,TRBJ2-2,TRBV27,-,TRBD1
TGTGCCAGCAGCCAGACAGCCTATGGCTACACCTTC,CASSQTAYGYTF,TRBJ1-2,TRBV14,-,-
TGCGCCAGCAGCGCGGCCGAACCGGGACTAGCATCAGATACGCAGTATTTT,CASSAAEPGLASDTQYF,TRBJ2-3,TRBV5-1,-,TRBD2
TGTGCCAGCAGCGTGGGCCCCTCGGGGGCAGATACGCAGTATTTT,CASSVGPSGADTQYF,TRBJ2-3,TRBV9,-,-
TGTGCCAGCAGCCCTAGTGGTACAGCGGGGAGGATGCATCAGCCCCAGCATTTT,CASSPSGTAGRMHQPQHF,TRBJ1-5,TRBV7-2,few,-
TGTGCCAGCAGCAGGGCTTGGGCTGGGGCCAACGTCCTGACTTTC,CASSRAWAGANVLTF,TRBJ2-6,TRBV6-5,-,-
TGTGCCAGCACCGTCGAGGTGGCCTATGAAAAACTGTTTTTT,CASTVEVAYEKLFF,TRBJ1-4,TRBV27,-,-
TGTGCCAGCAGACGACAGTTGAACACTGAAGCTTTCTTT,CASRRQLNTEAFF,TRBJ1-1,TRBV6-5,-,-
TGTGCCAGCAGCCCGAGAGCGGGGGGTTACAATGAGCAGTTCTTC,CASSPRAGGYNEQFF,TRBJ2-1,TRBV7-7,-,TRBD2
TGTGCCAGCAGCGGACGGGGACTAGCGGGGGGCAATGAGCAGTTCTTC,CASSGRGLAGGNEQFF,TRBJ2-1,TRBV7-2,-,TRBD2
TGTGCCTGGAGTGCCTGGCCCAAACCAGGGACAGGGGGCGCGTTCCGATTT,CAWSAWPKPGTGGAFRF,TRBJ1-1,TRBV30,few,TRBD1
TGTGCCAGCAGCCCGGGACAGAGAGAGACCCAGTACTTC,CASSPGQRETQYF,TRBJ2-5,TRBV7-3,few,TRBD1